This T cell receptor (beta chain) was captured by sequencing in a study of blood T cell repertoires in COVID-19. Study background: Spain, Italy and the United States supplied samples that represented acute and convalescent COVID-19. PBMCs, B-cell-depleted T cells, or T cells provided the cDNA or gDNA that made up the material.

Losses at the gene ends were 4 bases for V and 6 bases for J; bases not matched to a gene: 10. Per the germline V gene, CDR1 is KGHDR and CDR2 is SFDVKD. This CDR3 is 15 amino acids long. Authors' methods: Estimation of nucleated cell counts was performed using reference gene primer amplification. TCRdb keeps only in-frame clones here, not all; method: immunoSEQ multiplex PCR. That table supplies the V and J calls and clone size; D and trimming were determined from the DNA. The table lists approximately 180,000 clones, around 80% of them singletons, with roughly 7.2% in the top ten. The J gene is TRBJ2-7, the V gene TRBV24-1, with 8 bases fitting TRBD1. The sequence came from a woman aged 40 to 50 with COVID-19, enrolled during active disease. Source material: peripheral blood. CDR3 DNA sequence: TGTGCCACCAGTGACGTGGACAGGGACTTTTCCGAGCAGTACTTC. Encoded protein: CATSDVDRDFSEQYF.